This T cell receptor (beta chain) stems from a study of T cell changes during pregnancy in multiple sclerosis. This CDR3 has 16 amino acids. J was trimmed by 7 bases and V by 0 bases; bases with no gene match: 11. The V gene's germline CDR1 is SGHRS and CDR2 YFSETQ. Repertoires were generated with immunoSEQ multiplex PCR, while TCRdb's copy carries only in-frame clones and drops some. The table lists about 34,000 clones, 90% of them singletons. The rearrangement links TRBV5-1 to TRBJ2-7, with 9 bases matching TRBD2. This receptor was identified in a female donor with multiple sclerosis, enrolled in a pregnancy study. The sequencing here drew on CD8+ T cells from peripheral blood mononuclear cells, taken in the second trimester of pregnancy. The CDR3 DNA follows: TGCGCCAGCAGCTTGGAGGGGCTAGCGGGGTTTCGTGAGCAGTACTTC. Amino acid sequence: CASSLEGLAGFREQYF.